This TCR beta chain appears in the sequencing data of a study of neurological immune-mediated disorders. Noted time point: longitudinal time-point 1 (baseline). This clonotype was recorded many times. Antigen specificity is unknown. TCRdb re-derived calls from the 5' RACE reads in MiXCR, one entry per CDR3 protein. There are 35,000 or so distinct CDR3 sequences in the sample; 3.2% occur only once, and about 7.8% lies in the top ten. Germline V gene data show CDR1 as SGHRS and CDR2 as YFSETQ. The CDR3 is 16 amino acids. Trimming removed 4 bases from V and 1 base from J; junction bases left unmatched: 11. Study-level findings and limits: Phylogenetic analysis grouped 18 of 34 multiple sclerosis patients' repertoires together, suggesting a possible repertoire signature.

This sequence joins TRBV5-1 and TRBJ2-7, with 7 positions matching TRBD1. The receptor was derived from a woman in her fifties or sixties with multiple sclerosis. The material sequenced was PBMCs. The CDR3 bases are TGCGCCAGCAGCACGCGGGTTACAGGGGCATCCTACGAGCAGTACTTC. It encodes CASSTRVTGASYEQYF.